This T cell receptor (beta chain) comes out of a study of blood T cell repertoires in COVID-19. Background on the study: Nucleic acid was either cDNA or gDNA, and it came from T cells, B-cell-depleted T cells, or PBMCs.

Repertoires were generated with immunoSEQ multiplex PCR, while TCRdb's copy carries only in-frame clones and drops some. The sample yields 100,000 to 150,000 clones, 65% to 90% seen once. The CDR3 runs to 16 residues. The ends lost 5 bases at V and 4 bases at J; junction bases unmatched: 9. Germline loops: CDR1 SGHRS, CDR2 YFSETQ. The receptor was derived from a woman of 80 years or more with acute or convalescent COVID-19. Sequenced material: peripheral blood. The chain uses TRBV5-1 and TRBJ2-3; 11 bases fit TRBD2. The CDR3 sequence is CASRPTSGGLSDTQYF. In DNA, the CDR3 is TGCGCCAGCAGACCTACTAGCGGGGGTTTATCAGATACGCAGTATTTT.